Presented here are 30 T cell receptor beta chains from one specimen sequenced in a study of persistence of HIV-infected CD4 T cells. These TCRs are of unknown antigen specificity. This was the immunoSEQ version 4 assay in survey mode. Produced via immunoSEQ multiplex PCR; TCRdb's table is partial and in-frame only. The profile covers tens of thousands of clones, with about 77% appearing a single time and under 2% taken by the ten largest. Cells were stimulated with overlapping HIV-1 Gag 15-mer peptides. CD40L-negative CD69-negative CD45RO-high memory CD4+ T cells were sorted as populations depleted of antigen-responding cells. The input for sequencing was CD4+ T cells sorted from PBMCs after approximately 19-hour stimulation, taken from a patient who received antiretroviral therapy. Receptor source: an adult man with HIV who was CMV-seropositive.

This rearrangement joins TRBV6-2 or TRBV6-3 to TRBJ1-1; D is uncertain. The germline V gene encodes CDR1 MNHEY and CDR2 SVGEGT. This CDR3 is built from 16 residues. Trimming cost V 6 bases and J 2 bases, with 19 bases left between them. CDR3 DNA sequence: TGTGCCAGCAGCCTCTTGGGTAGGGCGACAAACACTGAAGCTTTCTTT. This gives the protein CASSLLGRATNTEAFF.

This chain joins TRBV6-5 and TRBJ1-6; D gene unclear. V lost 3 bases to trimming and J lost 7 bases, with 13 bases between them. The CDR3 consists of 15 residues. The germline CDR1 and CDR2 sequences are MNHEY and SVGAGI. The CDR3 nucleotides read TGTGCCAGCAGTTATGAACTTTCCCTGAATTCACCCCTCCACTTT. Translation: CASSYELSLNSPLHF.

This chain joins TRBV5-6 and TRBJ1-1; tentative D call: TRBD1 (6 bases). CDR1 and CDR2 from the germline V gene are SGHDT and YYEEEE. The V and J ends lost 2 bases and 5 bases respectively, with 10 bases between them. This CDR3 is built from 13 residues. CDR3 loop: CASSLQGGTEAFF. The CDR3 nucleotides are TGTGCCAGCAGCTTACAGGGAGGGACTGAAGCTTTCTTT. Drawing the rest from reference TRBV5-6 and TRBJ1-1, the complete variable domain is DAGVTQSPTHLIKTRGQQVTLRCSPKSGHDTVSWYQQALGQGPQFIFQYYEEEERQRGNFPDRFSGHQFPNYSSELNVNALLLGDSALYLCASSLQGGTEAFFGQGTRLTVV.

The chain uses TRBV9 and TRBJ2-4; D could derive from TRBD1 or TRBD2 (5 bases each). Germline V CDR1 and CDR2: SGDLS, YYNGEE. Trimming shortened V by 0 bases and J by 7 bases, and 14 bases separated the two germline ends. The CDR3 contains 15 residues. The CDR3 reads CASSVEGRGSNIQYF. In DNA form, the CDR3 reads TGTGCCAGCAGCGTAGAGGGGAGAGGTTCGAACATTCAGTACTTC.

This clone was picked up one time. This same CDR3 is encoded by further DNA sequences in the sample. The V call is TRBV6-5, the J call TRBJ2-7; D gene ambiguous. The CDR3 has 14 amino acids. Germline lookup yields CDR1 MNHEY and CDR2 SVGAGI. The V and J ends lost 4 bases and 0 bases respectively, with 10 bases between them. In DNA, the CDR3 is TGTGCCAGCAGTTCCTCTCCCAGCTCCTACGAGCAGTACTTC. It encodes CASSSSPSSYEQYF.

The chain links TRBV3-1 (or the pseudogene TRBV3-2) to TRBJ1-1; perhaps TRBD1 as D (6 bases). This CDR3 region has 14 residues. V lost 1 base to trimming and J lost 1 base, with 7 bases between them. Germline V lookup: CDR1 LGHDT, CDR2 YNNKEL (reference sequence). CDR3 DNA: TGTGCCAGCAGCCAAGTGGACAGGAACACTGAAGCTTTCTTT. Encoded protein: CASSQVDRNTEAFF.

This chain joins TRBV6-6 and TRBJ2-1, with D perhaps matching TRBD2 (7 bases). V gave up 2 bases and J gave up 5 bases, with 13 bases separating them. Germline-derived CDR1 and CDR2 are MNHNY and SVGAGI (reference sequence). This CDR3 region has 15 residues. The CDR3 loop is CASSYGRGPNNEQFF. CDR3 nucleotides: TGTGCCAGCAGTTACGGGCGGGGGCCAAACAATGAGCAGTTCTTC.

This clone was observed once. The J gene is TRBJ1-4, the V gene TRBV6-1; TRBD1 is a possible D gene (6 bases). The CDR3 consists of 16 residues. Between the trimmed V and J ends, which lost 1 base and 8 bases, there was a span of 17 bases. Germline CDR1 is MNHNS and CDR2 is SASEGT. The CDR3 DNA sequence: TGTGCCAGCAGTGAAGATGGAAGGGGGTTTGGCGAAAAACTGTTTTTT. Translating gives CASSEDGRGFGEKLFF.

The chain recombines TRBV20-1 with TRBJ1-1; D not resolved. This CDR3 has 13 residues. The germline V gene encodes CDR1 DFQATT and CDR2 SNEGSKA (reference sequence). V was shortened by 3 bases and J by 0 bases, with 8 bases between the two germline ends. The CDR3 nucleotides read TGCAGTGCTAGTCCTGCCGTGAACACTGAAGCTTTCTTT. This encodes CSASPAVNTEAFF.

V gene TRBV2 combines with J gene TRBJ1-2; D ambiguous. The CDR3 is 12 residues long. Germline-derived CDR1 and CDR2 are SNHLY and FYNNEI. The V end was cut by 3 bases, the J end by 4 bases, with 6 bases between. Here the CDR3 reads CASSEGSYGYTF. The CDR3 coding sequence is TGTGCCAGCAGTGAGGGCTCCTATGGCTACACCTTC.

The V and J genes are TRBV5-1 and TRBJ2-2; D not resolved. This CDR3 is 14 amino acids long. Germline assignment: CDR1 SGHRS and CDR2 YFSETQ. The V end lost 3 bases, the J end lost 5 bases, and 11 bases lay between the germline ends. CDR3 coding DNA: TGCGCCAGCAGCTCGACTGGAAGTACCGGGGAGCTGTTTTTT. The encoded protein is CASSSTGSTGELFF. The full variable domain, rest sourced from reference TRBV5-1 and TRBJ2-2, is KAGVTQTPRYLIKTRGQQVTLSCSPISGHRSVSWYQQTPGQGLQFLFEYFSETQRNKGNFPGRFSGRQFSNSRSEMNVSTLELGDSALYLCASSSTGSTGELFFGEGSRLTVL.

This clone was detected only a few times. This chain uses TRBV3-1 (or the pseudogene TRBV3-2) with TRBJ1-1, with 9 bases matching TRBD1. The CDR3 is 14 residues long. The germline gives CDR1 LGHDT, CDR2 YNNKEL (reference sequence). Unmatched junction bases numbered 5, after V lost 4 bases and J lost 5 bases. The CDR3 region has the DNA TGTGCCAGCAGCCCTCGACAGGGGGTAACTGAAGCTTTCTTT. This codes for CASSPRQGVTEAFF.

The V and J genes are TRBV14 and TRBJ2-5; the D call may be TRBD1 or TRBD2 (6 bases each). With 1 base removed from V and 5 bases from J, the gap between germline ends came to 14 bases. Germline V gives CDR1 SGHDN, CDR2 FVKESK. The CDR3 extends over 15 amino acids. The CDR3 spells CASSQGGARRETQYF. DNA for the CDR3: TGTGCCAGCAGCCAAGGGGGGGCCAGGCGGGAGACCCAGTACTTC.

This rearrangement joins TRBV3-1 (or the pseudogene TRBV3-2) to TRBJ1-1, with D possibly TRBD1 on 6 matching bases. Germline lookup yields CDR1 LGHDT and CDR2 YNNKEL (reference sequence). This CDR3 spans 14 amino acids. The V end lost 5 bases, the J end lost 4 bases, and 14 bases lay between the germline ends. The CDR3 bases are TGTGCCAGCAGCAACTCCAGGGGCGGCACTGAAGCTTTCTTT. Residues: CASSNSRGGTEAFF.

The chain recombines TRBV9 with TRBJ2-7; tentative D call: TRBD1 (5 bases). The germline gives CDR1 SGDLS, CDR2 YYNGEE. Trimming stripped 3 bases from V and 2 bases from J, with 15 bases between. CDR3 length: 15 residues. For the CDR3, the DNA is TGTGCCAGCAGCGAATACATCGACAGACCCTACGAGCAGTACTTC. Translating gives CASSEYIDRPYEQYF.

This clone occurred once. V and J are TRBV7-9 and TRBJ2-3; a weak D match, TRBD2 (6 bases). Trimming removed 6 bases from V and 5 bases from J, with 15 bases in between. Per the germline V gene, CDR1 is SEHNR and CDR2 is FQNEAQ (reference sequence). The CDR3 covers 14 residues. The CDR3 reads CASSLGRGRDTQYF. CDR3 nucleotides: TGTGCCAGCAGTCTCGGACGGGGGAGAGATACGCAGTATTTT.

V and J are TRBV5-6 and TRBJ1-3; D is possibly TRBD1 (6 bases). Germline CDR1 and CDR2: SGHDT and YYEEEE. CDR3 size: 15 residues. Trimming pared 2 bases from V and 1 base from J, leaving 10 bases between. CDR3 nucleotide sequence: TGTGCCAGCAGCTTTGGGGGGCCTTCTGGAAACACCATATATTTT. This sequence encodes CASSFGGPSGNTIYF.

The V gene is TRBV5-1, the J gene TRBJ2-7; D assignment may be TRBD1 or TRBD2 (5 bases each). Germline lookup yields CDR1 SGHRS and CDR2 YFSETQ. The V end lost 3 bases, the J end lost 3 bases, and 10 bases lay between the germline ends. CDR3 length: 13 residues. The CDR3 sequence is CASSWDGLYEQYF. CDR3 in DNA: TGCGCCAGCAGCTGGGACGGGCTCTACGAGCAGTACTTC.

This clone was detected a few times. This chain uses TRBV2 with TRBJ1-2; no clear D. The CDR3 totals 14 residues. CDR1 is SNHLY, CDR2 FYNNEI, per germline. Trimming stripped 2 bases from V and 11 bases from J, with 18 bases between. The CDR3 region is CASSEFSKDGLYTF. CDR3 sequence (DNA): TGTGCCAGCAGTGAATTTTCTAAGGACGGACTTTACACCTTC.

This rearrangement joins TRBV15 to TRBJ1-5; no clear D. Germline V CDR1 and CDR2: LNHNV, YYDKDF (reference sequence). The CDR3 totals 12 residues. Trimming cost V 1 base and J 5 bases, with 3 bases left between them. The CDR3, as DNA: TGTGCCACCAGCAGAGGGGATCAGCCCCAGCATTTT. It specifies CATSRGDQPQHF.

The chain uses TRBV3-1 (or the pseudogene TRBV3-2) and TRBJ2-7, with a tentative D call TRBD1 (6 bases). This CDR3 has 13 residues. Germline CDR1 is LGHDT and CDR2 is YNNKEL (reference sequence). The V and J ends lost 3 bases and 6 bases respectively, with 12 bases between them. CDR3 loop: CASSHSPGAEQYF. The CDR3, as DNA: TGTGCCAGCAGCCATAGTCCAGGGGCCGAGCAGTACTTC.

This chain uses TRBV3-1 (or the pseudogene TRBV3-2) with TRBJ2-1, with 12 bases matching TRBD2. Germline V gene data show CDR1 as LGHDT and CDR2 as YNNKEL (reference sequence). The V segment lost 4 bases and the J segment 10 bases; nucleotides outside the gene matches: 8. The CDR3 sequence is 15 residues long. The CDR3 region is CASSPRTSGEGEQFF. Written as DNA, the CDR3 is TGTGCCAGCAGCCCGCGGACTAGCGGGGAAGGGGAGCAGTTCTTC.

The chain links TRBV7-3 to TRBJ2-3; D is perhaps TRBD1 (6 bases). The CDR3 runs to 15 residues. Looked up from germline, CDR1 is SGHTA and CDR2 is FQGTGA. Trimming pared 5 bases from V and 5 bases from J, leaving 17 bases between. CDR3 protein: CASSVRQGRRDTQYF. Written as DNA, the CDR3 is TGTGCCAGCAGCGTTAGGCAGGGGCGTAGAGATACGCAGTATTTT.

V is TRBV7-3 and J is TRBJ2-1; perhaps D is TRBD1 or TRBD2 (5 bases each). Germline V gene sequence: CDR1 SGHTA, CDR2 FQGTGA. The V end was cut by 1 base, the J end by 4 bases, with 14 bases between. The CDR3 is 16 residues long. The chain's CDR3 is CASSLRPGGKYNEQFF. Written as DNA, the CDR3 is TGTGCCAGCAGCTTAAGGCCTGGGGGTAAATACAATGAGCAGTTCTTC.

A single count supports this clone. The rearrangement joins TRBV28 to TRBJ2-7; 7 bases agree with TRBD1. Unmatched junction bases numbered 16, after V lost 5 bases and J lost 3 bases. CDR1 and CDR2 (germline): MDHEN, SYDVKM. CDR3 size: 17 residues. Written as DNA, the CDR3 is TGTGCCAGCAGTCCGTTACTCACCGGGACAGAGTACTACGAGCAGTACTTC. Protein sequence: CASSPLLTGTEYYEQYF.

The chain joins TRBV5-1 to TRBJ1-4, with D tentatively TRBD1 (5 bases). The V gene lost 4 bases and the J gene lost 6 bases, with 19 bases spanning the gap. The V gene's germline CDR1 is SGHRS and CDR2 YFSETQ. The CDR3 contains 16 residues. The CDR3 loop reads CASSPPSGGAYEKLFF. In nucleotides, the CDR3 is TGCGCCAGCAGCCCCCCTTCGGGTGGGGCATATGAAAAACTGTTTTTT.

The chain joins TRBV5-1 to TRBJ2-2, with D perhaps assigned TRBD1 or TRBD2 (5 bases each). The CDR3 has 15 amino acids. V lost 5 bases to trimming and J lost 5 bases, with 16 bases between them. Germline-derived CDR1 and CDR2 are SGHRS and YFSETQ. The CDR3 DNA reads TGCGCCAGCAGAACCGGGACGGTCACGACCGGGGAGCTGTTTTTT. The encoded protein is CASRTGTVTTGELFF.

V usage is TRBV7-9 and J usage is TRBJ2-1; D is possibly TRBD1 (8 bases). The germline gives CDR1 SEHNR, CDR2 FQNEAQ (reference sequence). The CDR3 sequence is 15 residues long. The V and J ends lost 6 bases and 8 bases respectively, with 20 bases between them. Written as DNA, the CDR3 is TGTGCCAGCAGTTCACAGGGGGGGTTCAGGGATGAGCAGTTCTTC. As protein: CASSSQGGFRDEQFF.

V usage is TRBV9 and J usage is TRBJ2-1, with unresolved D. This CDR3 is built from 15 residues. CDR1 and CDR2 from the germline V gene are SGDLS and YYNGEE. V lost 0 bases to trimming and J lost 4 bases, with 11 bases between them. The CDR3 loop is CASSVGGRLYNEQFF. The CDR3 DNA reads TGTGCCAGCAGCGTAGGCGGTAGACTTTACAATGAGCAGTTCTTC.

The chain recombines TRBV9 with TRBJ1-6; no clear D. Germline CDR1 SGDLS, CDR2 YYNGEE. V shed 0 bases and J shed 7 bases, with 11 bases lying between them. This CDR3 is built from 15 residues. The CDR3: CASSVDLSLNSPLHF. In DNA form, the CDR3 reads TGTGCCAGCAGCGTAGACCTTAGCCTGAATTCACCCCTCCACTTT. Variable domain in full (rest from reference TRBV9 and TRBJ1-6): DSGVTQTPKHLITATGQRVTLRCSPRSGDLSVYWYQQSLDQGLQFLIQYYNGEERAKGNILERFSAQQFPDLHSELNLSSLELGDSALYFCASSVDLSLNSPLHFGNGTRLTVT.